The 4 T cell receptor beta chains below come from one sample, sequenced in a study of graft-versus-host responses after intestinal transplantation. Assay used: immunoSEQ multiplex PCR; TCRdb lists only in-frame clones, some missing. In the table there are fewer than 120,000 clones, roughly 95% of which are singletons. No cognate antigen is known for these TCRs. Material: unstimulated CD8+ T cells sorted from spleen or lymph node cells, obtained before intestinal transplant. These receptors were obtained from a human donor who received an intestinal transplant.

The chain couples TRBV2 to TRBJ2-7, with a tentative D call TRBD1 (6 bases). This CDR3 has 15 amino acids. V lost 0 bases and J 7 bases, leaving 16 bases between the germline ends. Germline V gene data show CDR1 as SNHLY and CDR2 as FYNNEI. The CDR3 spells CASSEAGGVQGEQYF. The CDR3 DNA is TGTGCCAGCAGTGAAGCTGGGGGCGTTCAAGGAGAGCAGTACTTC.

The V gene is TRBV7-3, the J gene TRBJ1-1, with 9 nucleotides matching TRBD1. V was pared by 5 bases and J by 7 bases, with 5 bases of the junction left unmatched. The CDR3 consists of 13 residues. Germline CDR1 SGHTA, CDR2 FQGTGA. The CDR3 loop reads CASSRQGEGEAFF. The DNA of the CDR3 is TGTGCCAGCAGCAGACAGGGGGAAGGTGAAGCTTTCTTT. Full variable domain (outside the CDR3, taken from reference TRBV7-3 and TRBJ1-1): GAGVSQTPSNKVTEKGKYVELRCDPISGHTALYWYRQSLGQGPEFLIYFQGTGAADDSGLPNDRFFAVRPEGSVSTLKIQRTERGDSAVYLCASSRQGEGEAFFGQGTRLTVV.

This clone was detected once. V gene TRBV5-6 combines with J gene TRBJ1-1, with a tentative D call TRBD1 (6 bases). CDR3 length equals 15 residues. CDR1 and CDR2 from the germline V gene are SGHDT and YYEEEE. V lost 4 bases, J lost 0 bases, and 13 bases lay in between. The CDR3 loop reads CASSQGGGLNTEAFF. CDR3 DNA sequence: TGTGCCAGCAGCCAAGGGGGGGGTTTGAACACTGAAGCTTTCTTT.

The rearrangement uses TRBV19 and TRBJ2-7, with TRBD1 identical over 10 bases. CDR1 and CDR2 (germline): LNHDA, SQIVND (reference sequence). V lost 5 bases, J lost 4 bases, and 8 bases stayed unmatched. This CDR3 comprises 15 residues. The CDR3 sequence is CASSAGTGVVYEQYF. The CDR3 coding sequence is TGTGCCAGTAGTGCCGGGACAGGGGTTGTTTACGAGCAGTACTTC.